Below are 17 T cell receptor beta chains sequenced from a single sample in a study of radiotherapy plus CTLA-4 blockade in lung cancer. The protocol was immunoSEQ multiplex PCR, while the TCRdb copy is restricted to in-frame clones and leaves out a portion. The table records fewer than 150,000 clones, just under 80% of them present only once. Source: peripheral blood, taken from a patient treated with radiotherapy plus ipilimumab. The source is a human donor with non-small cell lung cancer who had a partial response to radiotherapy plus ipilimumab.

This chain joins TRBV6-1 and TRBJ2-3, with TRBD2 matching over 9 bases. Germline V gives CDR1 MNHNS, CDR2 SASEGT. The CDR3 sequence is 16 residues long. The V gene end was trimmed by 2 bases and the J gene end by 3 bases; junction bases not matched to a gene: 6. The CDR3 DNA follows: TGTGCCAGCAGTGAACGTAGCGGGAGAGCGACAGATACGCAGTATTTT. This sequence encodes CASSERSGRATDTQYF.

The chain recombines TRBV4-1 with TRBJ1-1; a possible D gene is TRBD1 (5 bases). The germline gives CDR1 MGHRA, CDR2 YSYEKL. The CDR3 length is 13 residues. Trimming removed 1 base from V and 5 bases from J, with 8 bases in between. CDR3 DNA sequence: TGCGCCAGCAGCCAAGGGGGGGTGACTGAAGCTTTCTTT. It encodes CASSQGGVTEAFF.

V gene TRBV11-2 combines with J gene TRBJ2-7, with a tentative D call TRBD2 (6 bases). V lost 4 bases to trimming and J lost 6 bases, with 10 bases between them. Germline V gives CDR1 SGHAT, CDR2 FQNNGV. The length of the CDR3 is 12 residues. DNA of the CDR3: TGTGCCAGCAGCTCGGGACTCGGCGAGCAGTACTTC. Protein: CASSSGLGEQYF.

This clone was detected once. The rearrangement links TRBV29-1 to TRBJ2-1, with 7 nucleotides matching TRBD1. V lost 7 bases, J lost 0 bases, and 6 bases stayed unmatched. The CDR3 is 14 amino acids. Germline V gene lookup returns CDR1 SQVTM and CDR2 ANQGSEA. The CDR3 bases are TGCAGCGCAGTTAGGGGGCTCTCCTACAATGAGCAGTTCTTC. This translates into CSAVRGLSYNEQFF.

This rearrangement joins TRBV6-1 to TRBJ2-3, with D uncertain. V shed 2 bases and J shed 0 bases, with 12 bases lying between them. CDR1 and CDR2 (germline): MNHNS, SASEGT. CDR3 length equals 16 residues. CDR3 protein: CASSENSQPSTDTQYF. The CDR3, as DNA: TGTGCCAGCAGTGAAAACAGCCAGCCTAGCACAGATACGCAGTATTTT.

The V and J genes are TRBV7-9 and TRBJ2-3; 8 bases line up with TRBD2. The germline gives CDR1 SEHNR, CDR2 FQNEAQ (reference sequence). V was pared by 11 bases and J by 6 bases, with 16 bases of the junction left unmatched. CDR3 length equals 15 residues. This CDR3 reads CAGDSGSLVADTQYF. CDR3 DNA sequence: TGTGCCGGAGACAGCGGGAGTCTGGTAGCGGATACGCAGTATTTT.

This clone was seen more than once but under ten times. J is TRBJ1-3 and V is TRBV4-3, with D perhaps TRBD1 (6 bases). The CDR3 is 15 amino acids. CDR1 is LGHNA and CDR2 is YSLEER in the germline V gene. V was clipped by 1 base and J by 5 bases, with 12 bases between them. The CDR3: CASSQAGTTRNTIYF. Written as DNA, the CDR3 is TGCGCCAGCAGCCAAGCCGGGACAACCCGAAACACCATATATTTT.

This clone has only one observation. Other DNA sequences from this sample encode an identical CDR3 as well. The chain links TRBV7-9 to TRBJ1-5; no firm D call. Trimming removed 4 bases from V and 0 bases from J, with 7 bases in between. CDR3 size: 14 residues. Germline loops: CDR1 SEHNR, CDR2 FQNEAQ (reference sequence). The DNA for the CDR3 is TGTGCCAGCAGCTCGGGGTATAGCAATCAGCCCCAGCATTTT. Amino acids: CASSSGYSNQPQHF.

The genes are TRBV4-2 and TRBJ1-4, with D unclear. The V end was cut by 5 bases, the J end by 10 bases, with 14 bases between. The CDR3 sequence is 13 residues long. Germline V lookup: CDR1 LGHNA, CDR2 YNFKEQ. Here the CDR3 DNA reads TGTGCCAGCAGCTTAGTAGAATCGGGAAAACTGTTTTTT. Translating gives CASSLVESGKLFF.

The V and J genes are TRBV19 and TRBJ1-4, with D unresolved. Between the trimmed V and J ends, which lost 3 bases and 5 bases, there was a span of 13 bases. The germline V gene has CDR1 LNHDA and CDR2 SQIVND (reference sequence). This CDR3 comprises 15 residues. The CDR3 region is CASSMGSGTNEKLFF. In DNA form, the CDR3 reads TGTGCCAGTAGTATGGGTTCAGGCACGAATGAAAAACTGTTTTTT.

The chain couples TRBV28 to TRBJ2-3; tentatively, D is TRBD2 (7 bases). Per germline, CDR1 MDHEN and CDR2 SYDVKM. V shed 5 bases and J shed 2 bases, with 17 bases lying between them. The CDR3 is 16 amino acids. The CDR3 loop reads CASSGGGRIHTDTQYF. As DNA, the CDR3 is TGTGCCAGCAGTGGGGGGGGGCGGATCCACACAGATACGCAGTATTTT. The variable domain in full, completed from reference TRBV28 and TRBJ2-3, reads DVKVTQSSRYLVKRTGEKVFLECVQDMDHENMFWYRQDPGLGLRLIYFSYDVKMKEKGDIPEGYSVSREKKERFSLILESASTNQTSMYLCASSGGGRIHTDTQYFGPGTRLTVL.

Worth noting for this clone: A read error may account for a junction end that differs from germline. V usage is TRBV13 and J usage is TRBJ2-7; perhaps TRBD2 as D (6 bases). CDR1 and CDR2 from the germline V gene are PRHDT and FYEKMQ (reference sequence). The CDR3 length is 12 residues. The CDR3 loop is CASSFGGALNHF. The CDR3 DNA is TGTGCCAGCAGCTTCGGAGGGGCCCTCAACCACTTC.

The V gene is TRBV5-1, the J gene TRBJ1-6; possible D gene TRBD1, 6 bases. V was cut by 0 bases and J by 7 bases, with 14 bases left in between. The CDR3 is 16 amino acids. CDR1 and CDR2 (germline): SGHRS, YFSETQ. For the CDR3, the DNA is TGCGCCAGCAGCTTGGAGTGGGGACAAAGAAATTCACCCCTCCACTTT. Its protein product is CASSLEWGQRNSPLHF.

The V gene is TRBV6-1, the J gene TRBJ1-1; 8 bases agree with TRBD1. Per the germline V gene, CDR1 is MNHNS and CDR2 is SASEGT. J lost 4 bases, V lost 5 bases, and 6 bases had no gene match. The CDR3 has 14 residues. The CDR3 region has the DNA TGTGCCAGCAGTCTAGACAGGGGAGGCACTGAAGCTTTCTTT. Residues: CASSLDRGGTEAFF.

The sample holds one count of this clone. The rearrangement uses TRBV30 and TRBJ1-6, with TRBD1 identical over 7 bases. There are 14 residues in the CDR3. From germline, CDR1 is GTSNPN and CDR2 SVGIG (reference sequence). V shed 4 bases and J 6 bases; nucleotides not matched to a gene: 6. This CDR3 reads CAWTMTGLNSPLHF. The CDR3 DNA reads as TGTGCCTGGACCATGACAGGGCTTAATTCACCCCTCCACTTT. Variable domain in full (rest from reference TRBV30 and TRBJ1-6): SQTIHQWPATLVQPVGSPLSLECTVEGTSNPNLYWYRQAAGRGLQLLFYSVGIGQISSEVPQNLSASRPQDRQFILSSKKLLLSDSGFYLCAWTMTGLNSPLHFGNGTRLTVT.

CDR3 nucleotides: TGTGCCAGCAGCTTCCAGGGCATGAGCACTGAAGCTTTCTTT. This encodes CASSFQGMSTEAFF. The chain carries TRBV7-9 and TRBJ1-1; D might be TRBD1 (5 bases). This CDR3 comprises 14 residues. Germline V lookup: CDR1 SEHNR, CDR2 FQNEAQ (reference sequence). V dropped 3 bases and J dropped 4 bases, with 12 bases sitting between them.

As for this clone: Other DNA sequences within the sample encode an identical CDR3. The chain links TRBV9 to TRBJ1-4; D not resolved. CDR3 length equals 15 residues. Germline CDR1 SGDLS, CDR2 YYNGEE. Trimming took off 0 bases at V and 0 bases at J, with 6 bases between the two ends. CDR3 in amino acids: CASSVGSATNEKLFF. CDR3 coding DNA: TGTGCCAGCAGCGTAGGTAGTGCAACTAATGAAAAACTGTTTTTT. Together with reference TRBV9 and TRBJ1-4, the CDR3 gives the full variable domain: DSGVTQTPKHLITATGQRVTLRCSPRSGDLSVYWYQQSLDQGLQFLIQYYNGEERAKGNILERFSAQQFPDLHSELNLSSLELGDSALYFCASSVGSATNEKLFFGSGTQLSVL.